A selection of T cell receptor beta chains follows, all from one sample in a study of lymphopenia after photon versus proton radiotherapy. Repertoires were generated with immunoSEQ multiplex PCR, while TCRdb's copy carries only in-frame clones and drops some. The data contain 55,000 to 70,000 clones, roughly 90% of them singletons. Material: peripheral blood, obtained from a patient treated with photon-based radiotherapy. The receptors shown here come from a middle-aged woman with cholangiocarcinoma. The CDR3 runs from the conserved cysteine through the conserved F or W. Fields, in order: J gene, V gene, D gene, clone size, CDR3 DNA, CDR3 protein. The D gene is left open where the match is weak. Clone size appears in some rows only: once, few, many, or a class for an expanded clone.

j_gene: TRBJ1-5
v_gene: TRBV4-1
d_gene: -
abundance: once
CDR3nt: TGCGCTAGCAGTGGGGCAGGCTATAGCAATCAGCCCCAGCATTTT
CDR3aa: CASSGAGYSNQPQHF

j_gene: TRBJ1-2
v_gene: TRBV30
d_gene: -
abundance: -
CDR3nt: TGTGCCTGGAGCGTGGCCCGGGGCTACACCTTC
CDR3aa: CAWSVARGYTF

j_gene: TRBJ2-3
v_gene: TRBV4-1
d_gene: -
abundance: -
CDR3nt: TGCGCCAGCAGCCAAGAAGACCCCCACGGGGGAGATACGCAGTATTTT
CDR3aa: CASSQEDPHGGDTQYF

j_gene: TRBJ2-1
v_gene: TRBV28
d_gene: TRBD1
abundance: -
CDR3nt: TGTGCCAGCAGTCCGGACAGGTCATACAATGAGCAGTTCTTC
CDR3aa: CASSPDRSYNEQFF

j_gene: TRBJ2-1
v_gene: TRBV18
d_gene: -
abundance: -
CDR3nt: TGTGCCAGCTCACCCTACAGGGTCAATGAGCAGTTCTTC
CDR3aa: CASSPYRVNEQFF

j_gene: TRBJ2-7
v_gene: TRBV7-2
d_gene: TRBD2
abundance: -
CDR3nt: TGTGCCAGCAGCTTTCGCGGGAGGGAGCGGGTCGAGCAGTACTTC
CDR3aa: CASSFRGRERVEQYF

j_gene: TRBJ2-5
v_gene: TRBV9
d_gene: -
abundance: -
CDR3nt: TGTGCCAGCAGCCCCAGAGATGGGGGCCTCCGGGAGACCCAGTACTTC
CDR3aa: CASSPRDGGLRETQYF

j_gene: TRBJ2-1
v_gene: TRBV7-2
d_gene: -
abundance: -
CDR3nt: TGTGCCAGCAGCCTTACAGGTACCGGACCTAATGAGCAGTTCTTC
CDR3aa: CASSLTGTGPNEQFF

j_gene: TRBJ2-5
v_gene: TRBV9
d_gene: -
abundance: -
CDR3nt: TGTGCCAGCAGCGCGCGGGGGCCGGGGGAGACCCAGTACTTC
CDR3aa: CASSARGPGETQYF

j_gene: TRBJ2-1
v_gene: TRBV30
d_gene: TRBD2
abundance: once
CDR3nt: TGTGCCCTCCGAATAGCGGGGACCACCAACAATGAGCAGTTCTTC
CDR3aa: CALRIAGTTNNEQFF

j_gene: TRBJ1-4
v_gene: TRBV18
d_gene: -
abundance: -
CDR3nt: TGTGCCAGCTCACCAGGTTTAATGGAAAAACTGTTTTTT
CDR3aa: CASSPGLMEKLFF

j_gene: TRBJ1-1
v_gene: TRBV6-4
d_gene: -
abundance: -
CDR3nt: TGTGCCAGCAGCTCAGTTCCGAACACTGAAGCTTTCTTT
CDR3aa: CASSSVPNTEAFF

j_gene: TRBJ2-3
v_gene: TRBV5-1
d_gene: -
abundance: -
CDR3nt: TGCGCCAGCAGCTTGGCGGAGGGGGGGCCCGGAGATACGCAGTATTTT
CDR3aa: CASSLAEGGPGDTQYF

j_gene: TRBJ1-6
v_gene: TRBV7-9
d_gene: -
abundance: -
CDR3nt: TGTGCCAGCAGCTTAGGTTCTGGGGGAGGTAATTCACCCCTCCACTTT
CDR3aa: CASSLGSGGGNSPLHF

j_gene: TRBJ2-1
v_gene: TRBV4-3
d_gene: TRBD2
abundance: -
CDR3nt: TGCGCCAGCAGCCAGGTAGCGGGAGGGCGAATCAATGAGCAGTTCTTC
CDR3aa: CASSQVAGGRINEQFF

j_gene: TRBJ1-2
v_gene: TRBV5-1
d_gene: TRBD1
abundance: -
CDR3nt: TGCGCCAGCACCCCCTCCCCCTCCGGGACAGGCTATGGCTACACCTTC
CDR3aa: CASTPSPSGTGYGYTF

j_gene: TRBJ1-2
v_gene: TRBV7-9
d_gene: -
abundance: -
CDR3nt: TGTGCCAGCAGCTCAGACGGGAACTATGGCTACACCTTC
CDR3aa: CASSSDGNYGYTF

j_gene: TRBJ1-1
v_gene: TRBV29-1
d_gene: -
abundance: -
CDR3nt: TGCAGCGCCGGCCGGACCTCGGAAGCTTTCTTT
CDR3aa: CSAGRTSEAFF

j_gene: TRBJ2-1
v_gene: TRBV7-2
d_gene: TRBD1
abundance: once
CDR3nt: TGTGCCAGCAGCAGGGACAGGGGGAACTACAATGAGCAGTTCTTC
CDR3aa: CASSRDRGNYNEQFF

j_gene: TRBJ2-5
v_gene: TRBV28
d_gene: -
abundance: -
CDR3nt: TGTGCCAGCAGTCAATACAGGGAGGAAGAGACCCAGTACTTC
CDR3aa: CASSQYREEETQYF

j_gene: TRBJ1-5
v_gene: TRBV18
d_gene: -
abundance: few
CDR3nt: TGTGCCAGCTCACCCCAAGGGGCTGCAGCGCAGCCCCAGCATTTT
CDR3aa: CASSPQGAAAQPQHF

j_gene: TRBJ2-3
v_gene: TRBV7-9
d_gene: TRBD2
abundance: -
CDR3nt: TGTGCCAGCAGCGGACTAGCGGGGGGGCTAGCAGATACGCAGTATTTT
CDR3aa: CASSGLAGGLADTQYF

j_gene: TRBJ2-2
v_gene: TRBV7-2
d_gene: TRBD2
abundance: -
CDR3nt: TGTGCCAGCAGCTCCCGACTAGCGGGACAGACCGGGGAGCTGTTTTTT
CDR3aa: CASSSRLAGQTGELFF

j_gene: TRBJ1-3
v_gene: TRBV9
d_gene: -
abundance: -
CDR3nt: TGTGCCAGCAGCGTAGAGTCAGGCTCAAACACCATATATTTT
CDR3aa: CASSVESGSNTIYF

j_gene: TRBJ1-2
v_gene: TRBV28
d_gene: TRBD1
abundance: -
CDR3nt: TGTGCCAGCAGATCGGGACAGGGGGCGGCTACTAACTATGGCTACACCTTC
CDR3aa: CASRSGQGAATNYGYTF

j_gene: TRBJ1-2
v_gene: TRBV7-2
d_gene: -
abundance: -
CDR3nt: TGTGCCAGCAGCTTAGTGAGGGGAAACTATGGCTACACCTTC
CDR3aa: CASSLVRGNYGYTF

j_gene: TRBJ1-5
v_gene: TRBV19
d_gene: -
abundance: -
CDR3nt: TGTGCCAGTAGTAGTCAGGGAGGCGATCAGCCCCAGCATTTT
CDR3aa: CASSSQGGDQPQHF

j_gene: TRBJ1-2
v_gene: TRBV5-4
d_gene: -
abundance: -
CDR3nt: TGTGCCAGCAGCTTAGACAGGTCCCGCTATGGCTACACCTTC
CDR3aa: CASSLDRSRYGYTF

j_gene: TRBJ1-2
v_gene: TRBV4-1
d_gene: TRBD1
abundance: -
CDR3nt: TGCGCCAGCAGCCAAGTAGGGGGCGCGGGCTATGGCTACACCTTC
CDR3aa: CASSQVGGAGYGYTF

j_gene: TRBJ2-5
v_gene: TRBV19
d_gene: -
abundance: few
CDR3nt: TGTGCCAGTAGTGACCGGGGCTATCAAGAGACCCAGTACTTC
CDR3aa: CASSDRGYQETQYF

j_gene: TRBJ2-2
v_gene: TRBV4-3
d_gene: TRBD2
abundance: -
CDR3nt: TGCGCCAGCAGCCAAGAAGTAGCGGGGAACACCGGGGAGCTGTTTTTT
CDR3aa: CASSQEVAGNTGELFF

j_gene: TRBJ2-7
v_gene: TRBV14
d_gene: -
abundance: -
CDR3nt: TGTGCCAGCAGCCAAGAAGGACCGAGGTACGAGCAGTACTTC
CDR3aa: CASSQEGPRYEQYF

j_gene: TRBJ1-1
v_gene: TRBV11-1
d_gene: TRBD1
abundance: -
CDR3nt: TGTGCCAGCAGCTTCAGGGGGGGGAACACTGAAGCTTTCTTT
CDR3aa: CASSFRGGNTEAFF

j_gene: TRBJ1-2
v_gene: TRBV6-6
d_gene: -
abundance: -
CDR3nt: TGTGCCAGCAGTTACTCGCCGGCTTTAAACTATGGCTACACCTTC
CDR3aa: CASSYSPALNYGYTF

j_gene: TRBJ2-3
v_gene: TRBV6-1
d_gene: TRBD2
abundance: -
CDR3nt: TGTGCCAGCAGTGTGGTTAGCGGGGGGGCAGCAGATACGCAGTATTTT
CDR3aa: CASSVVSGGAADTQYF

j_gene: TRBJ2-1
v_gene: TRBV4-2
d_gene: -
abundance: once
CDR3nt: TGTGCCAGCAGCCAAGGGGACGGGGCAAGCTCCTACAATGAGCAGTTCTTC
CDR3aa: CASSQGDGASSYNEQFF

j_gene: TRBJ2-7
v_gene: TRBV28
d_gene: -
abundance: -
CDR3nt: TGTGCCAGCAGTCTCCCCCGAGGGAACTCCTACGAGCAGTACTTC
CDR3aa: CASSLPRGNSYEQYF

j_gene: TRBJ1-3
v_gene: TRBV6-5
d_gene: -
abundance: once
CDR3nt: TGTGCCAGCAGTTACTCGGGAGGGGCTGGAAACACCATATATTTT
CDR3aa: CASSYSGGAGNTIYF

j_gene: TRBJ1-2
v_gene: TRBV28
d_gene: -
abundance: -
CDR3nt: TGTGCCAGCACAAGGGTTAACTATGGCTACACCTTC
CDR3aa: CASTRVNYGYTF